This T cell receptor beta chain was documented in a study of T-cell reconstitution after alpha-beta-depleted transplantation in children. Trimming pared 0 bases from V and 8 bases from J, leaving 13 bases between. This CDR3 is 14 amino acids long. Germline CDR1 LGHDT, CDR2 YNNKEL (reference sequence). Ten or more counts support this clonotype. Preparation of the TCRbeta library used unique molecular identifiers. TCRdb re-called the PCR reads with MiXCR, one entry per CDR3 protein. The table lists about 190,000 distinct CDR3 sequences, over 8.5% of them singletons, with about 13% in the top ten. This clonotype was obtained from a boy aged 2-9 years with acute myeloid leukemia, due to receive a stem cell transplant. The genes are TRBV3-1 and TRBJ1-2, with a weak D call TRBD1 (6 bases). The sequenced sample was PBMCs, obtained before TCRalphabeta/CD19-depleted stem cell transplant. The CDR3 sequence is CASSQDRGRRGYTF. CDR3 DNA: TGTGCCAGCAGCCAAGACAGGGGAAGGCGCGGCTACACCTTC.